What follows are 7 T cell receptor beta chains derived from one specimen sequenced in a study of tumor-infiltrating lymphocytes in primary liver carcinoma. A primer matching the constant region was used to make TCR beta cDNA from about 500 ng of total RNA. Libraries of TCR beta came from three nested multiplex PCR rounds with slightly modified ARM-PCR. It was with TRBV1-TRBV30 forward primers and a C-beta reverse primer that the first two PCR rounds were run, at around 11 cycles each. TCRdb re-called the multiplex PCR reads with MiXCR, one entry per CDR3 protein. The sample lists 310,000 or so distinct CDR3 sequences; about three fifths were seen once. Unsorted whole blood yielded blood RNA, and germline DNA was extracted as well. Material: peripheral blood. All receptors derive from a woman in her thirties with primary liver carcinoma and hepatitis B virus infection.

The sample holds a few counts of this clonotype. The rearrangement links TRBV6-1 to TRBJ1-5; unclear D gene. In germline, CDR1 is MNHNS, CDR2 SASEGT. Trimming took 3 bases from V and 7 from J, leaving 7 bases between them. CDR3 size: 12 residues. CDR3 bases: TGTGCCAGCAGTGATCCCCTCCAGCCCCAGCATTTT. This translates into CASSDPLQPQHF.

J is TRBJ1-3 and V is TRBV6-4; no firm D call. The CDR3 is 15 residues long. Trimming stripped 6 bases from V and 2 bases from J, with 14 bases between. Per germline, CDR1 MRHNA and CDR2 SNTAGT. Here the CDR3 DNA reads TGTGCCAGCAGCGAACAAACCCACCCTGGAAACACCATATATTTT. Amino acids: CASSEQTHPGNTIYF.

The gene calls are TRBV12-3 or TRBV12-4 and TRBJ1-3; TRBD1 might be the D (5 bases). V lost 5 bases and J lost 7, with 18 bases in between. The CDR3 is made up of 15 amino acids. The CDR3 protein is CASSPSWQGRNTIYF. The CDR3 region has the DNA TGTGCCAGCAGTCCCTCGTGGCAGGGACGGAACACCATATATTTT.

This clonotype was observed many times. The chain is built from TRBV11-2 and TRBJ2-1; unclear D gene. The germline V and J ends were trimmed by 5 bases and 9 bases, with 8 bases remaining between them. CDR1 and CDR2 from the germline V gene are SGHAT and FQNNGV. CDR3 length: 11 amino acids. The CDR3 nucleotides are TGTGCCAGCAGCAACTCGGGTGAGCAGTTCTTC. This gives the protein CASSNSGEQFF. The full variable domain, rest sourced from reference TRBV11-2 and TRBJ2-1, is EAGVAQSPRYKIIEKRQSVAFWCNPISGHATLYWYQQILGQGPKLLIQFQNNGVVDDSQLPKDRFSAERLKGVDSTLKIQPAKLEDSAVYLCASSNSGEQFFGPGTRLTVL.

This clonotype was counted between two and nine times. Sequence at one end of the junction differs from germline and may be a read error. This sequence joins TRBV5-1 and TRBJ2-3; unclear D gene. This CDR3 is built from 16 residues. The germline V gene encodes CDR1 SGHRS and CDR2 YFSETQ. The CDR3 sequence is CASSSLTGANTDTQYF. The CDR3 DNA follows: TGTGCCAGCAGCTCCCTGACGGGTGCGAATACAGATACGCAGTATTTT.

This clonotype was detected once. V is TRBV29-1 and J is TRBJ1-1; D gene uncertain. The germline V gene has CDR1 SQVTM and CDR2 ANQGSEA. The CDR3 is made up of 14 amino acids. With 5 bases removed from V and 2 bases from J, the gap between germline ends came to 15 bases. The CDR3 sequence: CSVTGGRPNTEAFF. CDR3 in DNA: TGCAGCGTTACTGGTGGTAGACCAAACACTGAAGCTTTCTTT.

A note on this clonotype: This CDR3 is missing its conserved last phenylalanine or tryptophan, likely due to a read error. V gene TRBV4-3 combines with J gene TRBJ2-7; D call uncertain. The CDR3 is 18 residues long. Germline V lookup: CDR1 LGHNA, CDR2 YSLEER. The V end was cut by 0 bases, the J end by 5 bases, with 23 bases between. The CDR3 DNA follows: TGCGCCAGCAGCCAAGAGGTAACGGGCCCGCTGTTAAGGAACGAGCAGTACTCC. This encodes CASSQEVTGPLLRNEQYS.